The rows below give T cell receptor beta chains drawn from one sample of a study of blood T cell repertoires in COVID-19. Method: immunoSEQ multiplex PCR; TCRdb's copy keeps in-frame clones and lacks some. This sample has around 220,000 clones, with around 87% found just once. Sequencing was carried out using PBMCs or T cells enriched from blood (not recorded which). The receptor set was obtained from a man in his thirties or forties who had been exposed to COVID-19. Each CDR3 is given with its conserved first and last residue. The D gene is left open where the match is weak. For some rows the clone size is stated as once, few or many, or as a class when expanded; others skip it.

j_call	clone_size	d_call	v_call	cdr3_nt	cdr3_aa
TRBJ1-6	-	TRBD1	TRBV4-1	TGCGCCAGCAGGGATGGACAGGGCAATTCACCCCTCCACTTT	CASRDGQGNSPLHF
TRBJ2-7	-	TRBD1	TRBV6-1	TGTGCCAGCAGTGAAGGGCCTCTTGATTTCAGGGACAGGGGGACGTACGAGCAGTACTTC	CASSEGPLDFRDRGTYEQYF
TRBJ1-4	-	TRBD1	TRBV5-1	TGCGCCAGCAGCTGGGACAGACAAGAAAAACTGTTTTTT	CASSWDRQEKLFF
TRBJ2-3	-	TRBD2	TRBV2	TGTGCCAACCCCTCCCAGCCGGGGGGAGGGACAGATACGCAGTATTTT	CANPSQPGGGTDTQYF
TRBJ1-5	-	TRBD1	TRBV6-5	TGTGCCACCTGCCGGGTGGGACAGGGAAATCAGCCCCAGCATTTT	CATCRVGQGNQPQHF
TRBJ2-7	-	-	TRBV4-2	TGTGCCAGCAGCCAAGAGCCCTCCCAGGGCTACGAGCAGTACTTC	CASSQEPSQGYEQYF
TRBJ2-2	-	-	TRBV2	TGTGCCACCCAGCTGACAAACACCGGGGAGCTGTTTTTT	CATQLTNTGELFF
TRBJ2-7	-	TRBD2	TRBV2	TGTGCCAGCAGTGAAGAGGCTAGCGGGGGGGCAGGGAAGCAGTACTTC	CASSEEASGGAGKQYF
TRBJ2-7	-	TRBD2	TRBV7-3	TGTGCCAGCAGCCCAAGCGGGGGGCAATACGAGCAGTACTTC	CASSPSGGQYEQYF
TRBJ2-5	-	-	TRBV12-3/TRBV12-4	TGTGCCAGCAGTTTAGTTCCAGTGGAGACCCAGTACTTC	CASSLVPVETQYF
TRBJ2-1	-	TRBD1	TRBV18	TGTGCCAGCTCGGGACAGGGGGGCAATGAGCAGTTCTTC	CASSGQGGNEQFF
TRBJ2-1	few	-	TRBV13	TGTGCCAGCAGCCCTTACGAGTGGAATGAGCAGTTCTTC	CASSPYEWNEQFF
TRBJ1-6	-	-	TRBV5-6	TGTGCCAGCAGCAAGCGAACGGACTTTGCTTCACCCCTCCACTTT	CASSKRTDFASPLHF
TRBJ2-5	-	-	TRBV3-1/TRBV3-2	TGTGCCAGCAGCCAAAGGGGGTTTCAAGAGACCCAGTACTTC	CASSQRGFQETQYF
TRBJ1-6	-	-	TRBV5-1	TGCGCCAGCAGCTTGAGTCAGGGGCAGACCTCACCCCTCCACTTT	CASSLSQGQTSPLHF
TRBJ2-1	-	-	TRBV7-9	TGTGCCAGCAGCTTATCGGCGGGGTCTTCCTACAATGAGCAGTTCTTC	CASSLSAGSSYNEQFF
TRBJ2-3	-	TRBD2	TRBV4-1	TGCGCCAGCAGCCAACCTACTAGCGGTCGCACAGATACGCAGTATTTT	CASSQPTSGRTDTQYF
TRBJ2-7	-	TRBD2	TRBV4-2	TGTGCCAGCAGCCCCCTCGGACTAGCATCCCACGAGCAGTACTTC	CASSPLGLASHEQYF
TRBJ1-6	-	-	TRBV3-1/TRBV3-2	TGTGCCAGCAGCCTGGAGGGGCGGGTAGCCTATAATTCACCCCTCCACTTT	CASSLEGRVAYNSPLHF
TRBJ1-1	-	-	TRBV7-2	TGTGCCAGCAGCTTGGGGCCAGGCCATAACACTGAAGCTTTCTTT	CASSLGPGHNTEAFF
TRBJ1-5	-	-	TRBV19	TGTGCCAGTAATGATTTTGGACAATACAATCAGCCCCAGCATTTT	CASNDFGQYNQPQHF
TRBJ2-1	-	TRBD2	TRBV18	TGTGCCAGCTCGCCTAGCGGGGGGGCGCGGAGTGAGCAGTTCTTC	CASSPSGGARSEQFF
TRBJ1-4	-	-	TRBV19	TGTGCCAGTACCGTCAGGGGAATTAATGAAAAACTGTTTTTT	CASTVRGINEKLFF
TRBJ2-7	-	-	TRBV20-1	TGCAGTGCCGGGGACGAGCAGTACTTC	CSAGDEQYF
TRBJ2-1	-	TRBD1	TRBV7-9	TGTGCCAGCAGCTCCTGGGACAGGGCTTACAATGAGCAGTTCTTC	CASSSWDRAYNEQFF
TRBJ1-4	-	TRBD1	TRBV5-5	TGTGCCAGCAGCCCCGTCCCCGACAGGGTGTTTGAAAAACTGTTTTTT	CASSPVPDRVFEKLFF
TRBJ1-1	-	-	TRBV20-1	TGCAGTGCTATATTAGTCACTGAAGCTTTCTTT	CSAILVTEAFF
TRBJ2-4	-	-	TRBV2	TGTGCCAGCAGTGACGACAGGCAAAACATTCAGTACTTC	CASSDDRQNIQYF
TRBJ2-2	-	-	TRBV5-4	TGTGCCAGCAGCTCCTGGGCAGGGGTGAACACCGGGGAGCTGTTTTTT	CASSSWAGVNTGELFF
TRBJ1-5	-	-	TRBV5-8	TGTGCCAGCAGCTTAGAGGAAAGCAATCAGCCCCAGCATTTT	CASSLEESNQPQHF
TRBJ2-1	-	TRBD2	TRBV3-1/TRBV3-2	TGTGCCAGCAGCCCGTTACCCGGGACTAGCGGGGAGACATCCTACAATGAGCAGTTCTTC	CASSPLPGTSGETSYNEQFF
TRBJ1-1	-	-	TRBV16	TGTGCCAGCAGCCAATCCGGGAAGCTGGCTTTCTTT	CASSQSGKLAFF
TRBJ2-7	-	TRBD1	TRBV18	TGTGCCAGCTCACCACCGGGACAGGGCGTCCACGAGCAGTACTTC	CASSPPGQGVHEQYF
TRBJ2-7	-	-	TRBV18	TGTGCCAGCTCCCCGCGGAGGGCACCATCCTACGAGCAGTACTTC	CASSPRRAPSYEQYF
TRBJ1-1	few	-	TRBV18	TGTGCCAGCTCACTAGGACAGTTGGGAGCTTTCTTT	CASSLGQLGAFF
TRBJ1-3	few	-	TRBV7-9	TGTGCCAGCAGCTTCGAAATGGGGCCTGGAAACACCATATATTTT	CASSFEMGPGNTIYF
TRBJ1-5	-	-	TRBV19	TGTGCCAGTAGTAAGGACACAAATCAGCCCCAGCATTTT	CASSKDTNQPQHF
TRBJ1-2	-	TRBD1	TRBV5-8	TGTGCCAGCAGCTTTAAGGGGGCTTATGGCTACACCTTC	CASSFKGAYGYTF
TRBJ1-2	-	TRBD1	TRBV20-1	TGCAGTGCTAGTTCAACAGGGGGGAGCTATGGCTACACCTTC	CSASSTGGSYGYTF
TRBJ2-5	-	-	TRBV7-2	TGTGCCAGCAGTCTTGACAGAGAAGAAAGTCAGTACTTC	CASSLDREESQYF
TRBJ2-2	-	TRBD2	TRBV5-4	TGTGCCAGCAGCTGGGACGGGGGGGCCTTCCCCGGGGAGCTGTTTTTT	CASSWDGGAFPGELFF
TRBJ2-2	-	TRBD2	TRBV2	TGTGCCAGCAGTGACCTAGCGGGGGACACCGGGGAGCTGTTTTTT	CASSDLAGDTGELFF
TRBJ1-2	-	TRBD1	TRBV9	TGTGCCAGCAGCGTCACTCCGGGACAGGGCTATGGCTACACCTTC	CASSVTPGQGYGYTF
TRBJ2-7	-	-	TRBV10-3	TGTGCCTCAGGGGAAGGGGGGGGCCCCTACGAGCAGTACTTC	CASGEGGGPYEQYF
TRBJ2-3	once	-	TRBV6-6	TGTGCCAGCAGTTGGTGGCAGAGCACAGATACGCAGTATTTT	CASSWWQSTDTQYF
TRBJ1-2	-	-	TRBV5-5	TGTGCCAGCAGCCGGGAAGGGCCTGAAAACGGCTACACCTTC	CASSREGPENGYTF